The 8 T cell receptor beta chains below all came from one sample that was sequenced in a study of T cells in Graves' hyperthyroidism and ophthalmopathy. RNA transcripts were the template for amplifying TCR beta CDR3 regions. Using the HTBI primer set, a first-round RT-PCR was run on the TCR CDR3. TCRdb re-called the multiplex PCR reads through MiXCR, storing one row per CDR3 protein. The sample contains about 740,000 distinct CDR3 sequences, 12% to 15% of which appear only once. Sample: blood. These receptors were collected from a woman under 30 with Graves' hyperthyroidism.

This clonotype was counted at least ten times. The chain is built from TRBV29-1 and TRBJ1-1; possible D gene TRBD1, 5 bases. In germline, CDR1 is SQVTM, CDR2 ANQGSEA. The V end was cut by 5 bases, the J end by 1 base, with 17 bases between. The CDR3 contains 15 residues. The CDR3 region is CSVIQSGRGNTEAFF. The DNA of the CDR3 is TGCAGCGTTATACAGTCAGGGAGGGGGAACACTGAAGCTTTCTTT.

The sample holds a few counts of this clonotype. The chain recombines TRBV20-1 with TRBJ2-3; TRBD1 or TRBD2 may be the D gene (5 bases each). V was shortened by 3 bases and J by 1 base, with 11 bases between the two germline ends. Per germline, CDR1 DFQATT and CDR2 SNEGSKA (reference sequence). This CDR3 comprises 14 residues. CDR3 amino acids: CSARGVSGTDTQYF. The CDR3 DNA reads as TGCAGTGCTAGGGGGGTCAGTGGCACAGATACGCAGTATTTT.

This clonotype was counted at least ten times. This chain connects TRBV6-6 to TRBJ2-2; TRBD2 matches 13 bases. Germline trimming cut 2 bases from V and 2 bases from J; bases unmatched to any gene: 5. The length of the CDR3 is 18 residues. Germline values: CDR1 MNHNY, CDR2 SVGAGI (reference sequence). CDR3 protein: CASSYATSGRVNTGELFF. The CDR3 nucleotides are TGTGCCAGCAGTTACGCCACTAGCGGGAGGGTAAACACCGGGGAGCTGTTTTTT.

The chain is built from TRBV27 and TRBJ1-4; D possibly corresponds to TRBD1 (6 bases). CDR3 length equals 16 residues. Trimming stripped 6 bases from V and 8 bases from J, with 22 bases between. The germline CDR1 and CDR2 sequences are MNHEY and SMNVEV (reference sequence). The CDR3 sequence is CASSRFMEGVREKLFF. The CDR3 bases are TGTGCCAGCAGCCGATTTATGGAGGGGGTTCGGGAAAAACTGTTTTTT.

In this sample, this clonotype turned up many times. The chain carries TRBV12-3 or TRBV12-4 and TRBJ2-5; the D is unclear. CDR3 length: 13 residues. The V and J ends lost 5 bases and 2 bases respectively, with 9 bases between them. The CDR3 protein is CASSRVFQETQYF. The CDR3, as DNA: TGTGCCAGCAGTAGGGTTTTTCAAGAGACCCAGTACTTC.

This clonotype was picked up many times. The rearrangement links TRBV12-3 or TRBV12-4 to TRBJ1-5; D ambiguous. Trimming cost V 3 bases and J 2 bases, with 17 bases left between them. The CDR3 runs to 17 residues. In DNA, the CDR3 is TGTGCCAGCAGTTTCAGTGACCACGCAGTCGGCAATCAGCCCCAGCATTTT. Encoded protein: CASSFSDHAVGNQPQHF.

In its sample, this clonotype was seen many times. V is TRBV28 and J is TRBJ2-7; 7 bases line up with TRBD1. The V gene's germline CDR1 is MDHEN and CDR2 SYDVKM. This CDR3 has 16 amino acids. With 3 bases clipped from V and 2 bases from J, the junction kept 10 bases outside the gene matches. Here the CDR3 reads CASSLSSQTGTYEQYF. The CDR3, as DNA: TGTGCCAGCAGTTTGTCCTCCCAGACAGGGACCTACGAGCAGTACTTC.

This clonotype came up many times. The chain links TRBV6-1 to TRBJ2-1, with 12 nucleotides matching TRBD1. V trimming: 7 bases; J trimming: 7 bases; junction bases outside the gene matches: 5. CDR3 size: 14 residues. Germline CDR1 reads MNHNS; CDR2 reads SASEGT. CDR3 sequence reads: CASTRDRGQNEQFF. The CDR3 DNA follows: TGTGCCAGCACCCGGGACAGGGGGCAGAATGAGCAGTTCTTC.